Following are 19 T cell receptor beta chains from one sample sequenced in a study of cytomegalovirus exposure and HLA in healthy donors. Profiling relied on immunoSEQ multiplex PCR, and the TCRdb table lists in-frame clones only, not all of them. The sample shows 150,000 to 200,000 clones, about 90% of them seen only once. Sequenced sample: PBMCs. The source is a woman aged 18-29 years in good health and CMV-seropositive.

The table lists this clone with a count of one. This rearrangement joins TRBV18 to TRBJ1-2, with 7 bases lining up with TRBD1. Trimming took 3 bases from V and 5 from J; bases not matched to a gene: 3. Per germline, CDR1 KGHSH and CDR2 LQKENI. The CDR3 covers 13 residues. The CDR3 region is CASSPGQFYGYTF. DNA for the CDR3: TGTGCCAGCTCACCGGGACAGTTTTATGGCTACACCTTC.

CDR3 amino acids: CASSVSGIYNEQFF. The CDR3 nucleotides are TGTGCCAGCAGTGTTAGCGGGATCTACAATGAGCAGTTCTTC. J is TRBJ2-1 and V is TRBV2; 8 nucleotides match TRBD2. Germline V CDR1 and CDR2: SNHLY, FYNNEI. Germline trimming cut 4 bases from V and 3 bases from J; bases unmatched to any gene: 2. CDR3 length: 14 residues.

V usage is TRBV2 and J usage is TRBJ2-3; possibly TRBD1 for D (5 bases). CDR1 and CDR2 (germline): SNHLY, FYNNEI. This CDR3 is 13 amino acids long. The V gene lost 4 bases and the J gene lost 3 bases, with 8 bases spanning the gap. CDR3 protein: CASSAGWTDTQYF. The CDR3, as DNA: TGTGCCAGCAGTGCAGGGTGGACAGATACGCAGTATTTT. Combining the CDR3 with reference TRBV2 and TRBJ2-3 gives the whole variable domain EPEVTQTPSHQVTQMGQEVILRCVPISNHLYFYWYRQILGQKVEFLVSFYNNEISEKSEIFDDQFSVERPDGSNFTLKIRSTKLEDSAMYFCASSAGWTDTQYFGPGTRLTVL.

This clone was detected only once. The rearrangement uses TRBV28 and TRBJ2-2; 8 nucleotides align to TRBD2. This CDR3 is 14 amino acids long. Per germline, CDR1 MDHEN and CDR2 SYDVKM. With V trimmed by 9 bases and J by 4 bases, 7 bases remained unmatched. The CDR3 bases are TGTGCCAGTAACCTACTAGCGGCCACCGGGGAGCTGTTTTTT. Protein product: CASNLLAATGELFF.

V gene TRBV11-2 combines with J gene TRBJ2-3; 16 bases are a match to TRBD2. Germline CDR1 reads SGHAT; CDR2 reads FQNNGV. CDR3 length: 18 amino acids. V shed 5 bases, J shed 7 bases, and the junction held 12 bases outside the gene matches. CDR3 bases: TGTGCCAGCAGCCTACCCGGGGGGACTAGCGGGAGGGTTTATACGCAGTATTTT. It translates to CASSLPGGTSGRVYTQYF.

The chain couples TRBV19 to TRBJ1-1; a possible D gene is TRBD1 (5 bases). V was shortened by 3 bases and J by 3 bases, with 11 bases between the two germline ends. Per germline, CDR1 LNHDA and CDR2 SQIVND (reference sequence). The CDR3 consists of 14 residues. This CDR3 is CASSMRGGDTEAFF. The CDR3 DNA reads TGTGCCAGTAGTATGAGGGGAGGGGACACTGAAGCTTTCTTT.

The rearrangement joins TRBV23-1 to TRBJ1-5, with 7 positions matching TRBD1. TRBV23-1 is sorted into the ORF group, with uncertain function. There are 13 residues in the CDR3. J gave up 5 bases and V 9 bases, and 7 bases lay outside the gene matches. The DNA of the CDR3 is TGCGCCAGATTAAGGGGGCCCGATCAGCCCCAGCATTTT. It encodes CARLRGPDQPQHF.

V gene TRBV29-1 combines with J gene TRBJ1-1; 8 positions match TRBD1. The trim removed 7 bases at V and 5 bases at J, leaving 6 bases unmatched. Germline V gene data show CDR1 as SQVTM and CDR2 as ANQGSEA. The CDR3 covers 12 residues. The CDR3 protein is CSGGQGGTEAFF. CDR3 bases: TGCAGCGGCGGACAGGGAGGGACTGAAGCTTTCTTT.

This chain connects TRBV7-8 to TRBJ2-7, with unresolved D. V shed 2 bases and J shed 2 bases, with 16 bases lying between them. The CDR3 sequence is 16 residues long. Per germline, CDR1 SGHVS and CDR2 FQNEAQ. This CDR3 is CASSLTTSPGPYEQYF. In DNA, the CDR3 is TGTGCCAGCAGCTTAACCACATCCCCTGGCCCCTACGAGCAGTACTTC.

Only one count was recorded for this clone. This chain uses TRBV27 with TRBJ1-5; D gene ambiguous. Germline V CDR1 and CDR2: MNHEY, SMNVEV (reference sequence). Between the trimmed V and J ends, which lost 5 bases and 4 bases, there was a span of 12 bases. This CDR3 spans 14 amino acids. The CDR3 DNA reads TGTGCCAGCAGTCTAACCGACGGGAATCAGCCCCAGCATTTT. Amino acid sequence: CASSLTDGNQPQHF.

The genes are TRBV19 and TRBJ1-2, with 10 bases fitting TRBD1. J lost 0 bases, V lost 6 bases, and 4 bases had no gene match. Germline V lookup: CDR1 LNHDA, CDR2 SQIVND (reference sequence). There are 15 residues in the CDR3. CDR3 protein: CASRRTGGANYGYTF. The CDR3 bases are TGTGCCAGTAGGAGGACAGGGGGTGCTAACTATGGCTACACCTTC.

The rearrangement joins TRBV7-2 to TRBJ2-1; 9 bases agree with TRBD2. The CDR3 runs to 15 residues. The J segment lost 12 bases and the V segment lost 10 bases, leaving 19 bases of the junction unmatched. Germline V gene lookup returns CDR1 SGHTA and CDR2 FQGNSA. DNA of the CDR3: TGTGCCATTCAGCAGGGAGCGGGAGGAGGTGGAGCGCAGTTCTTC. Amino acid sequence: CAIQQGAGGGGAQFF.

The chain has TRBV7-9 and TRBJ1-5; the D is unclear. V was cut by 1 base and J by 6 bases, with 10 bases left in between. This CDR3 is built from 14 residues. The V gene's germline CDR1 is SEHNR and CDR2 FQNEAQ (reference sequence). The CDR3, as DNA: TGTGCCAGCAGCTTAGGCGGGCGCCTTCAGCCCCAGCATTTT. Its translation is CASSLGGRLQPQHF. The complete variable domain, with remaining parts taken from reference TRBV7-9 and TRBJ1-5, reads DTGVSQNPRHKITKRGQNVTFRCDPISEHNRLYWYRQTLGQGPEFLTYFQNEAQLEKSRLLSDRFSAERPKGSFSTLEIQRTEQGDSAMYLCASSLGGRLQPQHFGDGTRLSIL.

This chain connects TRBV7-2 to TRBJ1-1; unclear D gene. This CDR3 comprises 13 residues. Germline CDR1 is SGHTA and CDR2 is FQGNSA. V was clipped by 6 bases and J by 1 base, with 9 bases between them. The CDR3: CASSLPGNTEAFF. CDR3 sequence (DNA): TGTGCCAGCAGTCTCCCAGGGAACACTGAAGCTTTCTTT.

The chain has TRBV28 and TRBJ2-3, with TRBD2 identical over 10 bases. CDR1 and CDR2 (germline): MDHEN, SYDVKM. The CDR3 sequence is 17 residues long. The V segment lost 3 bases and the J segment 2 bases; nucleotides outside the gene matches: 8. The CDR3 region has the DNA TGTGCCAGCAGTTTCGATCGGACTAGCGGTATCACAGATACGCAGTATTTT. This codes for CASSFDRTSGITDTQYF.

In DNA form, the CDR3 reads TGTGCCAGCAGTCCGCTGGCAGGGGTTAGCACAGATACGCAGTATTTT. Translating gives CASSPLAGVSTDTQYF. The chain is built from TRBV7-9 and TRBJ2-3, with D maybe TRBD1 (6 bases). Trimming removed 6 bases from V and 0 bases from J, with 16 bases in between. Germline CDR1 SEHNR, CDR2 FQNEAQ (reference sequence). The CDR3 spans 16 residues.

This clone was seen a single time. The CDR3 nucleotides are TGTGCCAGCAGCTTGTTTCCGACAGGGGGAAACACTGAAGCTTTCTTT. This codes for CASSLFPTGGNTEAFF. V and J are TRBV5-5 and TRBJ1-1; 9 bases line up with TRBD1. Trimming cost V 1 base and J 2 bases; bases outside gene matches: 6. From germline, CDR1 is SGHKS and CDR2 YYEKEE (reference sequence). The CDR3 covers 16 residues.

The V and J genes are TRBV7-8 and TRBJ1-3, with D hard to call. Trimming took off 7 bases at V and 3 bases at J, with 19 bases between the two ends. This CDR3 has 16 amino acids. Germline CDR1 reads SGHVS; CDR2 reads FQNEAQ. The DNA of the CDR3 is TGTGCCAGCACCCGAAAGGCAGACTCACTTGGAAACACCATATATTTT. Translating it yields CASTRKADSLGNTIYF.

The chain carries TRBV5-5 and TRBJ1-6; 9 bases fit TRBD1. The germline V gene encodes CDR1 SGHKS and CDR2 YYEKEE (reference sequence). The V and J ends lost 2 bases and 8 bases, in that order; junction bases with no gene match: 2. This CDR3 spans 14 amino acids. CDR3 DNA sequence: TGTGCCAGCAGCTTACGGACAGGGGATTCACCCCTCCACTTT. Residues: CASSLRTGDSPLHF. Based on the CDR3 plus reference TRBV5-5 and TRBJ1-6, the full variable domain is DAGVTQSPTHLIKTRGQQVTLRCSPISGHKSVSWYQQVLGQGPQFIFQYYEKEERGRGNFPDRFSARQFPNYSSELNVNALLLGDSALYLCASSLRTGDSPLHFGNGTRLTVT.